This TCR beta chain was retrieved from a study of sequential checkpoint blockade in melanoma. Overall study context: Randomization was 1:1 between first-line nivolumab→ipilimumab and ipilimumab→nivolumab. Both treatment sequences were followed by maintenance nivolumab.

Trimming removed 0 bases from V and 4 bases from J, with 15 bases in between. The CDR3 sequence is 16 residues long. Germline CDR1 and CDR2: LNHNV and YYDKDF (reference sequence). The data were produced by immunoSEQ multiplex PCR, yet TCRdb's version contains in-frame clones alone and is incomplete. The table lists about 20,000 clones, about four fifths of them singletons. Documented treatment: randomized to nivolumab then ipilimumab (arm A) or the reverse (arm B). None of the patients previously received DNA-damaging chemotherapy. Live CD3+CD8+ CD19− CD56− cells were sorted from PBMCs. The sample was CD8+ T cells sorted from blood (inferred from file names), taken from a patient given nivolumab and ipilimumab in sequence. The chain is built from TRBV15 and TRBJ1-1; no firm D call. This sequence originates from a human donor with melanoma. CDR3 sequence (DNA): TGTGCCACCAGCAGAGATCGGGAGGGTACGTTCACTGAAGCTTTCTTT. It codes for CATSRDREGTFTEAFF.